This TCR beta chain was obtained from a study of persistence of HIV-infected CD4 T cells. Study details: CD4+ T cells responding to CMV or HIV-1 Gag were isolated.

This was the immunoSEQ version 4 assay in survey mode. Each sample used up to 1 ug genomic DNA diluted to about 10 ng/uL. Generated by immunoSEQ multiplex PCR, the TCRdb table keeps only in-frame clones and is missing some. The sample consists of 36,000 or so clones, 80% to 85% of them appearing once. In regard to this clone: Antigen: not known.

Germline V gives CDR1 SGHDT, CDR2 YYEEEE. The V segment lost 5 bases and the J segment 0 bases; nucleotides outside the gene matches: 7. The CDR3 is 15 amino acids. The stimulus was an HIV-1 Gag 15-mer peptide pool, 0.8 to 1 ug/peptide/mL. CD40L-negative CD69-negative CD45RO-high memory CD4+ T cells were sorted as populations depleted of antigen-responding cells. This sequence was found in an adult with HIV. The donor label of this sample is uncertain. The J gene is TRBJ1-2, the V gene TRBV5-6, with 7 bases lining up with TRBD1. The material was cultured CD4+ T cells from PBMCs, obtained from a patient who received antiretroviral therapy. CDR3 DNA: TGTGCCAGCAGGACTGGGACAGCCCCTAACTATGGCTACACCTTC. It specifies CASRTGTAPNYGYTF.